This T cell receptor beta chain appears in the sequencing data of a study of early T cells in non-severe SARS-CoV-2 infection (dated by TCRdb to the early 2020s). About the study as a whole: Because TCR sequencing relied on bulk RNA taken from unsorted whole blood, pairing of alpha and beta chains was not possible.

Set within a cohort of healthcare workers in London, UK, this nested case-control study involved weekly PCR testing of nasopharyngeal swabs along with blood sampling. Healthcare workers were recruited during the week of the UK lockdown, between 23 and 31 March 2020, and followed weekly for up to 16 weeks. This clonotype has a handful of counts. Its antigen target is currently unknown. No much larger clone is present one base from it, and per-base qualities are unavailable. The library was made by 5' RACE. Data came from a NextSeq 500. To correct for sequencing error and PCR bias, the TCR library protocol tagged individual cDNA molecules with unique molecular identifiers. Both TCR alpha and beta chains were sequenced, and tight co-correlation was observed between alpha and beta sequence abundances in each sample. Turning to the authors' computational methods: Decombinator V4 was used to annotate the V gene, J gene and CDR3 of the TCR sequences. Expanded TCRs were defined as changing significantly between any two time points under a Poisson model with p below 0.0001. TCR abundances were normalised to the total number of TCRs sequenced per sample and expressed as counts per million. TRAV1-2 paired with TRAJ12, TRAJ20 or TRAJ33 defined MAIT TCRs, while TRAV10 paired with TRAJ18 defined iNKT TCRs. VDJdb, accessed 1 November 2021, was searched for CMV, EBV and SARS-CoV-2 annotated TCRs, with TCRs annotated for multiple antigens excluded. TCRdb passed the public sequencing reads through fastp at Q25 and MiXCR, retaining productive beta sequences. CDR3 protein sequences are deduplicated, and each keeps its most common genes and DNA. For this entry, the V and J calls and clone size follow TCRdb and not the study's own pipeline. Counted in this sample were about 92,000 distinct CDR3 sequences; approximately 17% of them appeared once. The top ten clonotypes cover over 0.95% of the sample.

Overall study outcomes, separate from this receptor: Matching against VDJdb was skewed toward anti-spike CD8 responses, likely underestimated virus-specific expansions, and missed private and CD4 specificities.

The junction shows trimming of 5 bases on V and 10 bases on J, plus 13 bases between the germline ends. Reading from cysteine to phenylalanine, the CDR3 counts 12 amino acids. Only CDR3 DNA is held: 36 bases, read in frame from base 1. The V and J segments used are TRBV12-3 or TRBV12-4 and TRBJ2-3; the D gene is perhaps TRBD2, on 5 matching bases. The sample taken for sequencing was whole blood. This clonotype was obtained from an adult who was a healthcare worker with PCR-confirmed SARS-CoV-2 infection or an uninfected control (not recorded which). The DNA sequence is TGTGCCAGCAGTCCCCTTGAGGGAGCGCAGTATTTT. Translated, this gives CASSPLEGAQYF.